This record covers a single T cell receptor beta chain. What it binds is unknown. Antigen-specific CD4+ T cell clonotypes were called by their expansion after viral peptide-pool culture in ViraFEST. When less than 13 days of culture had elapsed, CD4+ T cells were isolated. Vaccine administered to participants consisted of two doses of either BNT162b2 or mRNA-1273. The authors replaced half the medium with IL-2 medium on days 3 and 7. The data are from a study of vaccination effects on CD4 cells after COVID-19. Clones were sequenced by immunoSEQ multiplex PCR, and TCRdb holds only the in-frame ones, with some missing. The sample carries about 59,000 clones, around 78% recorded once. Germline CDR1 MNHEY, CDR2 SVGAGI. The CDR3 length is 15 residues. Trimming at V came to 6 bases and at J to 1 base, leaving 3 bases not matched to a gene.

The V and J genes are TRBV6-5 and TRBJ2-2; 9 bases are shared with TRBD2. The sample here was CD4+ T cells from PBMCs cultured with HCoV-OC43 spike peptides, taken after COVID-19 vaccination. Subset specified: HCoV-OC43 spike overlapping peptide pool stimulation. This TCR came from a human donor who received a COVID-19 vaccine. CDR3 region: CASRSGGRNTGELFF. The CDR3 nucleotides read TGTGCCAGCAGAAGCGGGGGGAGGAACACCGGGGAGCTGTTTTTT.